This entry features one T cell receptor beta chain sequence. A modified ARM-PCR protocol with three rounds of nested PCR amplified TCRbeta. MiXCR, run by TCRdb on the multiplex PCR reads, gives a single entry per CDR3 protein. This table has fewer than 85,000 distinct CDR3 sequences, around 74% appearing once. These data originate in a study of tumor and adjacent non-tumor tissue in lung cancer. J was trimmed by 3 bases and V by 6 bases; bases with no gene match: 7. CDR3 length: 15 residues. The template was RNA from unsorted bulk tissue. This clonotype originated in a woman between 50 and 59 years old with non-small cell lung cancer. The sequencing sample was made of lung tumor tissue. The gene calls are TRBV12-3 or TRBV12-4 and TRBJ1-5; 8 bases line up with TRBD1. The CDR3 DNA reads as TGTGCCAGCAGCCTGAACAGGGGGTACAATCAGCCCCAGCATTTT. This encodes CASSLNRGYNQPQHF.